The 16 T cell receptor beta chains below were found in one sample sequenced in a study of T cell responses to AZD1222 COVID-19 vaccine (dated by TCRdb to the early 2020s). The sample's time point label, in plain terms: about 28 days (+/-7) after the second vaccine dose. Receptor amplification or capture employed the immunoSEQ multiplex PCR assay. The clones in this table, taken by TCRdb from immuneACCESS, are in-frame only. Not every clone is retained; where verified, under half of the shortfall comes from an unresolved V gene, and the cause of the rest is unknown. For this sample there are roughly 150,000 clones; around 88% appear just once. The ten largest clones capture over 1% of the sample. Sequenced material: peripheral blood, taken 28 days after the second AZD1222 dose. The receptors stem from an adult who received the AZD1222 COVID-19 vaccine.

This clone was picked up a small number of times. The gene calls are TRBV3-1 (or the pseudogene TRBV3-2) and TRBJ1-1; no clear D. CDR1 is LGHDT, CDR2 YNNKEL, per germline (reference sequence). V gave up 2 bases and J gave up 11 bases, with 18 bases separating them. The length of the CDR3 is 14 residues. The CDR3 DNA follows: TGTGCCAGCAGCCAATCAGCCCGGAGTCCTAAGGCTTTCTTT. This translates into CASSQSARSPKAFF.

The gene calls are TRBV5-4 and TRBJ1-1, with a weak D call TRBD1 (5 bases). The CDR3 totals 16 residues. Germline values: CDR1 SGHNT, CDR2 YYREEE (reference sequence). With 0 bases removed from V and 4 bases from J, the gap between germline ends came to 16 bases. CDR3 coding DNA: TGTGCCAGCAGCTTGGCTGGGGCAGCTGTGGGCACTGAAGCTTTCTTT. It specifies CASSLAGAAVGTEAFF.

The chain couples TRBV5-8 to TRBJ2-3; D might be TRBD1 (6 bases). CDR3 length: 14 residues. Germline CDR1 SGHTS, CDR2 YDEGEE. Trimming shortened V by 4 bases and J by 0 bases, and 9 bases separated the two germline ends. CDR3 protein: CASSPGTSTDTQYF. The CDR3 region has the DNA TGTGCCAGCAGCCCGGGGACAAGCACAGATACGCAGTATTTT.

J is TRBJ1-1 and V is TRBV3-1 (or the pseudogene TRBV3-2), with TRBD1 as a possible D gene (5 bases). This CDR3 contains 14 residues. Trimming pared 3 bases from V and 5 bases from J, leaving 13 bases between. Germline loops: CDR1 LGHDT, CDR2 YNNKEL (reference sequence). CDR3 sequence: CASSHQGLQTEAFF. In DNA form, the CDR3 reads TGTGCCAGCAGCCATCAGGGTTTGCAAACTGAAGCTTTCTTT.

The chain has TRBV10-3 and TRBJ2-6; 13 bases fit TRBD2. Germline CDR1 and CDR2: ENHRY and SYGVKD. The CDR3 loop spans 17 amino acids. The V and J ends lost 11 bases and 0 bases, in that order; junction bases with no gene match: 7. Here the CDR3 DNA reads TGTGCCTTCCAGACTAGCGGGGGGAACTCTGGGGCCAACGTCCTGACTTTC. This gives the protein CAFQTSGGNSGANVLTF.

The CDR3 loop is CASSLGEGGVQETQYF. The CDR3 bases are TGTGCCAGCAGCTTAGGAGAAGGGGGGGTTCAAGAGACCCAGTACTTC. The V call is TRBV5-8, the J call TRBJ2-5; possible D gene TRBD2, 7 bases. Germline assignment: CDR1 SGHTS and CDR2 YDEGEE. V gave up 2 bases and J gave up 2 bases, with 16 bases separating them. The length of the CDR3 is 16 residues.

This sequence joins TRBV5-4 and TRBJ2-5, with TRBD2 as a possible D gene (6 bases). This CDR3 comprises 13 residues. CDR1 and CDR2 from the germline V gene are SGHNT and YYREEE (reference sequence). V dropped 4 bases and J dropped 5 bases, with 12 bases sitting between them. The CDR3 sequence: CASSGGTPETQYF. CDR3 sequence (DNA): TGTGCCAGCAGCGGCGGGACTCCGGAGACCCAGTACTTC.

About this clone: Other DNA sequences within the sample encode an identical CDR3. The chain links TRBV2 to TRBJ2-7, with D maybe TRBD1 (5 bases). Trimming pared 3 bases from V and 2 bases from J, leaving 8 bases between. Per germline, CDR1 SNHLY and CDR2 FYNNEI. This CDR3 comprises 13 residues. CDR3 residues: CASSDRAPYEQYF. CDR3 bases: TGTGCCAGCAGTGACAGGGCCCCCTACGAGCAGTACTTC.

This chain connects TRBV7-2 to TRBJ2-7; the D is unclear. Germline values: CDR1 SGHTA, CDR2 FQGNSA. The CDR3 is made up of 16 amino acids. V was pared by 5 bases and J by 4 bases, with 21 bases between. Written as DNA, the CDR3 is TGTGCCAGCAGCCCCCAGCGTGTCGGGTCGTGGTACGAGCAGTACTTC. Translating gives CASSPQRVGSWYEQYF.

The rearrangement joins TRBV20-1 to TRBJ1-2; D call uncertain. Germline V gene data show CDR1 as DFQATT and CDR2 as SNEGSKA (reference sequence). V lost 7 bases, J lost 1 base, and 7 bases lay in between. CDR3 length: 11 amino acids. DNA of the CDR3: TGCAGTGTTGGGTTTAACTATGGCTACACCTTC. Residues: CSVGFNYGYTF.

The V and J genes are TRBV7-6 and TRBJ2-5; TRBD2 matches 13 bases. V trimming: 3 bases; J trimming: 4 bases; junction bases outside the gene matches: 8. The CDR3 runs 17 residues. Germline lookup yields CDR1 SGHVS and CDR2 FNYEAQ. In DNA form, the CDR3 reads TGTGCCAGCAGCTTTAGCTTCAGGACTAGCGGGGGAGAGACCCAGTACTTC. It specifies CASSFSFRTSGGETQYF.

This chain connects TRBV29-1 to TRBJ1-1; no definite D call. Germline values: CDR1 SQVTM, CDR2 ANQGSEA. The CDR3 runs to 10 residues. The V gene lost 7 bases and the J gene lost 9 bases, with 12 bases spanning the gap. The CDR3 DNA reads TGCAGCGCTGTCCAAGACAAAGCTTTCTTT. Translated, it gives CSAVQDKAFF.

J is TRBJ2-1 and V is TRBV10-2; 10 bases fit TRBD2. Germline loops: CDR1 WSHSY, CDR2 SAAADI. The CDR3 spans 13 residues. J gave up 5 bases and V 9 bases, and 4 bases lay outside the gene matches. In DNA form, the CDR3 reads TGCGCCAGTCGACTAGCGGGCCACAATGAGCAGTTCTTC. The encoded protein is CASRLAGHNEQFF.

V is TRBV7-9 and J is TRBJ2-7; D uncertain. Trimming removed 5 bases from V and 3 bases from J, with 14 bases in between. CDR3 length: 14 amino acids. The germline V gene has CDR1 SEHNR and CDR2 FQNEAQ (reference sequence). The CDR3 loop reads CASSMTNMGYEQYF. DNA for the CDR3: TGTGCCAGCAGCATGACAAATATGGGCTACGAGCAGTACTTC.

V is TRBV7-8 and J is TRBJ1-5; 9 nucleotides align to TRBD1. CDR3 size: 16 residues. The J segment lost 5 bases and the V segment lost 5 bases, leaving 10 bases of the junction unmatched. The germline gives CDR1 SGHVS, CDR2 FQNEAQ. CDR3 DNA: TGTGCCAGCAGCCCTGACGGGACAGGGTACGATCAGCCCCAGCATTTT. Translation: CASSPDGTGYDQPQHF.

The genes are TRBV4-1 and TRBJ2-2; no clear D. V lost 1 base and J 2 bases, leaving 14 bases between the germline ends. Germline V gene lookup returns CDR1 MGHRA and CDR2 YSYEKL. CDR3 length equals 17 residues. As DNA, the CDR3 is TGCGCCAGCAGCCAAGTCGATATGGGCATTAACACCGGGGAGCTGTTTTTT. Protein sequence: CASSQVDMGINTGELFF.